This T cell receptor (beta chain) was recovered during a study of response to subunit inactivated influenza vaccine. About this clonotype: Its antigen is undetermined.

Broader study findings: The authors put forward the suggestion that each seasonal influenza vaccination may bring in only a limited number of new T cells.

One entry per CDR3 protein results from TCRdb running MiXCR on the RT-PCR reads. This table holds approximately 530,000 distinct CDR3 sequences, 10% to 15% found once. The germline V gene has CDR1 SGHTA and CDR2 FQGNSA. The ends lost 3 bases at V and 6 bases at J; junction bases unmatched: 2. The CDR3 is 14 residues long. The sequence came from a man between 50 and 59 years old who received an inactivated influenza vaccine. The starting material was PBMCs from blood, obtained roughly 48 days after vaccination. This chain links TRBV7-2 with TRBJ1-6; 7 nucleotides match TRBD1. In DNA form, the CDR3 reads TGTGCCAGCAGCTTCGACAGGGCTAATTCACCCCTCCACTTT. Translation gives CASSFDRANSPLHF. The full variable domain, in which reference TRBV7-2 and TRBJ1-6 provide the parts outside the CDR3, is GAGVSQSPSNKVTEKGKDVELRCDPISGHTALYWYRQSLGQGLEFLIYFQGNSAPDKSGLPSDRFSAERTGGSVSTLTIQRTQQEDSAVYLCASSFDRANSPLHFGNGTRLTVT.